These 15 T cell receptor beta chains originate from one sample sequenced in a study of blood T cell repertoires in COVID-19. Sequenced by immunoSEQ multiplex PCR; TCRdb stores in-frame clones only, minus some. The sample holds under 350,000 clones, approximately 85% seen once. The source material was peripheral blood. Source of these receptors: a human donor in a cohort sampled during active COVID-19.

V is TRBV15 and J is TRBJ2-1; the D gene is possibly TRBD1 (6 bases). The CDR3 extends over 14 amino acids. The V and J ends lost 0 bases and 8 bases respectively, with 11 bases between them. Germline-derived CDR1 and CDR2 are LNHNV and YYDKDF (reference sequence). CDR3 DNA: TGTGCCACCAGCAGAGATTTACGGACAGATGAGCAGTTCTTC. Translating gives CATSRDLRTDEQFF.

This chain uses TRBV7-8 with TRBJ2-1, with 9 positions matching TRBD1. This CDR3 region has 15 residues. The junction had 8 bases not matched to a gene; V was cut back by 5 bases and J by 6 bases. In germline, CDR1 is SGHVS, CDR2 FQNEAQ. In DNA, the CDR3 is TGTGCCAGCAGCCCCGGGACAGGGAGTTTCAATGAGCAGTTCTTC. Translating it yields CASSPGTGSFNEQFF.

J is TRBJ2-7 and V is TRBV27; D may be TRBD2 (6 bases). The V end was cut by 3 bases, the J end by 4 bases, with 13 bases between. This CDR3 is built from 14 residues. In germline, CDR1 is MNHEY, CDR2 SMNVEV (reference sequence). CDR3 loop: CASSFGQEGYEQYF. The CDR3 DNA reads TGTGCCAGCAGTTTCGGTCAGGAGGGTTACGAGCAGTACTTC.

The V gene is TRBV14, the J gene TRBJ1-6, with a tentative D call TRBD1 (5 bases). Germline V gene data show CDR1 as SGHDN and CDR2 as FVKESK. This CDR3 comprises 16 residues. With 0 bases removed from V and 6 bases from J, the gap between germline ends came to 12 bases. As DNA, the CDR3 is TGTGCCAGCAGCCAAGAGGTAGGGGTTGGTAATTCACCCCTCCACTTT. Translated, it gives CASSQEVGVGNSPLHF.

The rearrangement links TRBV5-6 to TRBJ2-3, with a weak D call TRBD1 (6 bases). The CDR3 runs to 15 residues. Germline CDR1 and CDR2: SGHDT and YYEEEE. The germline V and J ends were trimmed by 0 bases and 4 bases, with 12 bases remaining between them. Written as DNA, the CDR3 is TGTGCCAGCAGCTTGGCGCTGGGGGCATCAGATACGCAGTATTTT. It is translated as CASSLALGASDTQYF. Full variable domain (rest looked up from reference TRBV5-6 and TRBJ2-3): DAGVTQSPTHLIKTRGQQVTLRCSPKSGHDTVSWYQQALGQGPQFIFQYYEEEERQRGNFPDRFSGHQFPNYSSELNVNALLLGDSALYLCASSLALGASDTQYFGPGTRLTVL.

The V call is TRBV12-3 or TRBV12-4, the J call TRBJ2-5, with TRBD2 matching over 14 bases. CDR3 length: 13 amino acids. With 7 bases clipped from V and 13 bases from J, the junction kept 8 bases outside the gene matches. The CDR3 here is CASNAGLAGASYF. In DNA form, the CDR3 reads TGTGCCAGCAACGCGGGACTAGCGGGGGCCTCGTACTTC.

This clone showed up just a few times. The chain links TRBV7-9 to TRBJ2-7, with D tentatively TRBD1 (7 bases). The CDR3 covers 16 residues. In germline, CDR1 is SEHNR, CDR2 FQNEAQ (reference sequence). V lost 4 bases, J lost 5 bases, and 21 bases lay in between. The CDR3 coding sequence is TGTGCCAGCAGCTCCCTTGAACAGGGGAGGTCGGACGAGCAGTACTTC. It specifies CASSSLEQGRSDEQYF.

The chain has TRBV29-1 and TRBJ1-2; a weak D match, TRBD1 (6 bases). V was clipped by 2 bases and J by 7 bases, with 17 bases between them. The germline V gene encodes CDR1 SQVTM and CDR2 ANQGSEA. There are 14 residues in the CDR3. This CDR3 is CSVEISRGISGYTF. CDR3 DNA sequence: TGCAGCGTTGAAATCTCGAGGGGGATTTCTGGCTACACCTTC.

The gene calls are TRBV18 and TRBJ1-2; 8 bases align to TRBD1. V gave up 1 base and J gave up 3 bases; unmatched junction bases: 4. Looked up from germline, CDR1 is KGHSH and CDR2 is LQKENI. The CDR3 runs to 15 residues. This chain's CDR3 is CASSPLTGDDYGYTF. The DNA for the CDR3 is TGTGCCAGCTCACCACTGACAGGGGATGACTATGGCTACACCTTC.

This rearrangement joins TRBV3-1 (or the pseudogene TRBV3-2) to TRBJ2-7; the match to TRBD1 covers 9 bases. V trimming: 5 bases; J trimming: 2 bases; junction bases outside the gene matches: 4. Germline V gene sequence: CDR1 LGHDT, CDR2 YNNKEL (reference sequence). This CDR3 is 14 amino acids long. The CDR3 here is CASSAGTGTYEQYF. For the CDR3, the DNA is TGTGCCAGCAGCGCCGGGACAGGGACCTACGAGCAGTACTTC.

The chain links TRBV24-1 to TRBJ1-1; D is ambiguous. The CDR3 has 13 residues. The V end lost 5 bases, the J end lost 4 bases, and 10 bases lay between the germline ends. CDR1 is KGHDR and CDR2 is SFDVKD in the germline V gene. The CDR3 sequence is CATSGRESTEAFF. Written as DNA, the CDR3 is TGTGCCACCAGTGGTCGGGAGAGCACTGAAGCTTTCTTT.

J is TRBJ1-4 and V is TRBV10-3; D is ambiguous. The CDR3 consists of 13 residues. Germline values: CDR1 ENHRY, CDR2 SYGVKD. Between the trimmed V and J ends, which lost 0 bases and 8 bases, there was a span of 7 bases. The CDR3 nucleotides are TGTGCCATCAGTGAGTCGGGTAGCGAAAAACTGTTTTTT. Translating gives CAISESGSEKLFF.

The chain carries TRBV7-9 and TRBJ2-7; 7 positions agree with TRBD2. V lost 4 bases to trimming and J lost 2 bases; unmatched junction nucleotides: 8. Germline values: CDR1 SEHNR, CDR2 FQNEAQ (reference sequence). The CDR3 is 15 amino acids. CDR3 residues: CASSYTGGGAYEQYF. Here the CDR3 DNA reads TGTGCCAGCAGCTATACTGGCGGGGGAGCCTACGAGCAGTACTTC.

The chain employs TRBV7-9 and TRBJ2-4; 7 positions match TRBD1. Germline CDR1 and CDR2: SEHNR and FQNEAQ (reference sequence). V shed 6 bases, J shed 9 bases, and the junction held 8 bases outside the gene matches. This CDR3 comprises 13 residues. The DNA of the CDR3 is TGTGCCAGCAGGCACCGGGACAGCAGCATTCAGTACTTC. Protein sequence: CASRHRDSSIQYF.

This clone was observed a few times. The CDR3 DNA is TGTGCCATCAGTCGGACAGGGGATAATCAGCCCCAGCATTTT. The encoded protein is CAISRTGDNQPQHF. The chain combines TRBV10-3 with TRBJ1-5; 9 bases map to TRBD1. Germline V lookup: CDR1 ENHRY, CDR2 SYGVKD. The CDR3 runs 14 residues. The junction had 3 bases not matched to a gene; V was cut back by 5 bases and J by 4 bases.